Here is one TCR beta chain with its context. Its antigen remains unidentified. The sample originates from a study of cytomegalovirus exposure and HLA in healthy donors. 60 Vbeta and 13 Jbeta primers were used in PCR. Data came from immunoSEQ multiplex PCR; TCRdb stores just in-frame clones and leaves some out. The sample holds roughly 190,000 clones; roughly 80% are singletons and the top ten take roughly 0.8%. Notes on the study in general: Association of a missense DCLRE1C variant with TCR beta V- and J-gene trimming was reported in a later analysis. A later analysis showed HLA-associated TCR beta chains outstripping equally common others in clonal expansion. Most CMV-associated TCR beta chains were later found to appear HLA-restricted.

Sequencing was done on a sample of PBMCs. This receptor was identified in a woman aged 18 to 35 in good health and CMV-seronegative.

CDR3 in DNA: TGCAGCGCAGTGGGCAGCTCTCTCTACGAGCAGTACTTC. It encodes CSAVGSSLYEQYF. The chain has TRBV29-1 and TRBJ2-7; D call uncertain. From germline, CDR1 is SQVTM and CDR2 ANQGSEA. The CDR3 has 13 amino acids. V dropped 7 bases and J dropped 3 bases, with 16 bases sitting between them.